The T cell receptor beta chain described here comes from a study of T cell responses to AZD1222 COVID-19 vaccine. Study at large: Timing groups of about 4 and about 12 weeks for second doses were pooled.

As concerns this clone: Antigen specificity is unknown.

Study-level results: Baseline seropositives among AZD1222 recipients totaled only five to seven. White British people made up most donors, females outnumbered males, and clonal diversity was possibly underestimated.

From germline, CDR1 is SGHRS and CDR2 YFSETQ. This CDR3 is 15 amino acids long. The V and J ends lost 4 bases and 1 base, in that order; junction bases with no gene match: 3. Repertoires were generated with immunoSEQ multiplex PCR, while TCRdb's copy carries only in-frame clones and drops some. The table shows some 160,000 clones, with about nine tenths occurring only once. This material consisted of peripheral blood, taken on day 0 of AZD1222 vaccination. The J gene is TRBJ2-2, the V gene TRBV5-1; TRBD1 aligns across 8 bases. This clonotype originated in an adult in good health. The CDR3 protein is CASSPGQVNTGELFF. The DNA of the CDR3 is TGCGCCAGCAGCCCGGGACAGGTGAACACCGGGGAGCTGTTTTTT.